The 9 T cell receptor beta chains below come from one sample, sequenced in a study of blood T cell repertoires in COVID-19. Produced via immunoSEQ multiplex PCR; TCRdb's table is partial and in-frame only. The table shows 65,000 or so clones, with more than 65% occurring only once. The sample consisted of peripheral blood. These receptors all come from a human donor in a cohort sampled during active COVID-19.

The rearrangement joins TRBV28 to TRBJ2-1, with D tentatively TRBD2 (6 bases). The CDR3 loop spans 12 amino acids. Germline V gene sequence: CDR1 MDHEN, CDR2 SYDVKM. The V and J ends lost 6 bases and 9 bases respectively, with 12 bases between them. The CDR3 sequence: CASSRLDGEQFF. CDR3 DNA: TGTGCCAGCAGCAGACTAGATGGTGAGCAGTTCTTC.

The sample holds a few counts of this clone. This sequence joins TRBV4-3 and TRBJ2-6, with 9 bases aligning to TRBD1. CDR3 length: 18 amino acids. Germline CDR1 is LGHNA and CDR2 is YSLEER. J lost 0 bases, V lost 0 bases, and 3 bases had no gene match. CDR3 loop: CASSQDGQGFSGANVLTF. CDR3 bases: TGCGCCAGCAGCCAAGATGGACAGGGGTTCTCTGGGGCCAACGTCCTGACTTTC.

The chain recombines TRBV15 with TRBJ2-5; no definite D call. Germline V gene data show CDR1 as LNHNV and CDR2 as YYDKDF (reference sequence). With 0 bases removed from V and 5 bases from J, the gap between germline ends came to 4 bases. CDR3 length: 12 amino acids. The CDR3, as DNA: TGTGCCACCAGCAGAGATTCGGAGACCCAGTACTTC. Amino acid sequence: CATSRDSETQYF.

This chain links TRBV10-3 with TRBJ2-1; TRBD1 might be the D (6 bases). The CDR3 is made up of 15 amino acids. Trimming removed 0 bases from V and 2 bases from J, with 8 bases in between. Per germline, CDR1 ENHRY and CDR2 SYGVKD. In DNA form, the CDR3 reads TGTGCCATCAGTGAGTCAGGGGGACCCTACAATGAGCAGTTCTTC. This codes for CAISESGGPYNEQFF.

CDR3 in amino acids: CASSDMGQRAYEQYF. CDR3 DNA sequence: TGTGCCAGCAGTGATATGGGACAGCGAGCCTACGAGCAGTACTTC. J is TRBJ2-7 and V is TRBV2, with TRBD1 matching 7 bases. The germline V gene encodes CDR1 SNHLY and CDR2 FYNNEI. J gave up 2 bases and V 3 bases, and 7 bases lay outside the gene matches. The CDR3 runs to 15 residues.

The rearrangement links TRBV7-3 to TRBJ2-2; 8 nucleotides agree with TRBD2. This CDR3 spans 16 amino acids. Germline CDR1 and CDR2: SGHTA and FQGTGA. V lost 1 base, J lost 0 bases, and 1 base stayed unmatched. The CDR3 spells CASSLIAGPNTGELFF. The CDR3 nucleotides are TGTGCCAGCAGCTTAATAGCGGGACCGAACACCGGGGAGCTGTTTTTT.

The chain employs TRBV13 and TRBJ1-4; D is uncertain. CDR1 and CDR2 from the germline V gene are PRHDT and FYEKMQ (reference sequence). The CDR3 contains 12 residues. Trimming pared 3 bases from V and 10 bases from J, leaving 9 bases between. The CDR3 DNA reads TGTGCCAGCAGCTTCGGAGGGCGAAAACTGTTTTTT. This codes for CASSFGGRKLFF.

This chain's CDR3 is CASSMSYGQTYEQYF. CDR3 sequence (DNA): TGTGCCAGCAGCATGAGTTACGGACAGACCTACGAGCAGTACTTC. The V gene is TRBV27, the J gene TRBJ2-7; a weak D match, TRBD1 (6 bases). This CDR3 region has 15 residues. Trimming removed 6 bases at V and 2 bases at J, with 17 bases between. Per the germline V gene, CDR1 is MNHEY and CDR2 is SMNVEV (reference sequence).

The CDR3 here is CATSRDGQIAGDQYF. CDR3 coding DNA: TGTGCCACCAGCAGAGACGGACAGATCGCCGGGGACCAGTACTTC. The rearrangement joins TRBV15 to TRBJ2-5; perhaps TRBD1 as D (6 bases). The CDR3 contains 15 residues. From germline, CDR1 is LNHNV and CDR2 YYDKDF (reference sequence). V was pared by 0 bases and J by 10 bases, with 18 bases between.